The 26 T cell receptor beta chains given below trace back to one sample, sequenced in a study of T cell responses to AZD1222 COVID-19 vaccine. The table came from immunoSEQ multiplex PCR; TCRdb's copy has only in-frame clones and leaves some out. Of just under 100,000 clones detected, more than 70% appear once; the ten largest clones hold 2.8%. This material consisted of peripheral blood, taken on day 0 of AZD1222 vaccination. The origin of the receptors is an adult in good health.

V usage is TRBV18 and J usage is TRBJ2-5; TRBD1 matches at 8 bases. Germline V gene data show CDR1 as KGHSH and CDR2 as LQKENI. This CDR3 has 14 residues. V shed 10 bases and J 1 base; nucleotides not matched to a gene: 8. The CDR3 nucleotides read TGTGCCACCCAGGGGACAGGCGGCCAAGAGACCCAGTACTTC. Protein product: CATQGTGGQETQYF.

V gene TRBV6-6 combines with J gene TRBJ1-3; TRBD1 is a possible D gene (5 bases). CDR1 is MNHNY, CDR2 SVGAGI, per germline (reference sequence). The CDR3 extends over 14 amino acids. Deletions cut 6 bases from V and 3 bases from J, with 12 bases between. The CDR3 sequence is CASRPAGFGNTIYF. DNA for the CDR3: TGTGCCAGCAGGCCGGCAGGGTTTGGAAACACCATATATTTT.

This chain connects TRBV6-4 to TRBJ2-1; 8 bases match TRBD2. The V gene's germline CDR1 is MRHNA and CDR2 SNTAGT. The CDR3 extends over 15 amino acids. Trimming cost V 6 bases and J 4 bases; bases outside gene matches: 8. CDR3 protein: CASSFSSGGYNEQFF. DNA for the CDR3: TGTGCCAGCAGCTTCTCCAGCGGGGGTTACAATGAGCAGTTCTTC.

This clone was seen a single time. The CDR3 DNA sequence: TGTGCCACCCAAAGTCCTCTCAGCACAGATACGCAGTATTTT. Translating gives CATQSPLSTDTQYF. The rearrangement links TRBV24-1 to TRBJ2-3; no reliable D call. Deletions cut 9 bases from V and 0 bases from J, with 12 bases between. There are 14 residues in the CDR3. Looked up from germline, CDR1 is KGHDR and CDR2 is SFDVKD.

Only one count was recorded for this clone. The chain employs TRBV5-1 and TRBJ2-5; 9 bases map to TRBD1. CDR3 length equals 13 residues. After removal of 6 bases from V and 4 bases from J, the junction contained 4 bases not matched to a gene. Germline CDR1 and CDR2: SGHRS and YFSETQ. The CDR3, as DNA: TGCGCCAGCATGGGACAGGGAGGAGAGACCCAGTACTTC. This encodes CASMGQGGETQYF.

The V call is TRBV28, the J call TRBJ2-1, with D possibly matching TRBD2 (5 bases). Germline assignment: CDR1 MDHEN and CDR2 SYDVKM. V lost 6 bases, J lost 14 bases, and 14 bases lay in between. This CDR3 is 11 amino acids long. CDR3 bases: TGTGCCAGCAGCCTGGGAAGGCGGGAGTTCTTC. It is translated as CASSLGRREFF. The full variable domain, completed using reference TRBV28 and TRBJ2-1, is DVKVTQSSRYLVKRTGEKVFLECVQDMDHENMFWYRQDPGLGLRLIYFSYDVKMKEKGDIPEGYSVSREKKERFSLILESASTNQTSMYLCASSLGRREFFGPGTRLTVL.

The chain carries TRBV9 and TRBJ1-6; D not certain. Germline-derived CDR1 and CDR2 are SGDLS and YYNGEE. The length of the CDR3 is 12 residues. V was pared by 0 bases and J by 9 bases, with 4 bases between. The CDR3 spells CASSVEGSPLHF. CDR3 in DNA: TGTGCCAGCAGCGTAGAGGGTTCACCCCTCCACTTT. Full variable domain (outside the CDR3, taken from reference TRBV9 and TRBJ1-6): DSGVTQTPKHLITATGQRVTLRCSPRSGDLSVYWYQQSLDQGLQFLIQYYNGEERAKGNILERFSAQQFPDLHSELNLSSLELGDSALYFCASSVEGSPLHFGNGTRLTVT.

CDR3 DNA: TGTGCCAGCAGTTTTCAAGAGACCCAGTACTTC. It codes for CASSFQETQYF. The chain combines TRBV12-3 or TRBV12-4 with TRBJ2-5; no clear D gene. The CDR3 loop spans 11 amino acids. V was shortened by 3 bases and J by 2 bases, with 1 base between the two germline ends.

The chain joins TRBV19 to TRBJ2-7, with D perhaps matching TRBD1 (6 bases). V shed 8 bases and J shed 5 bases, with 22 bases lying between them. The CDR3 extends over 15 amino acids. Looked up from germline, CDR1 is LNHDA and CDR2 is SQIVND (reference sequence). This chain's CDR3 is CASSRVQGLEDEQYF. CDR3 DNA sequence: TGTGCCAGTTCAAGAGTACAGGGCTTAGAGGACGAGCAGTACTTC.

The chain carries TRBV4-3 and TRBJ1-1; no clear D. With 0 bases removed from V and 2 bases from J, the gap between germline ends came to 7 bases. CDR1 and CDR2 (germline): LGHNA, YSLEER. This CDR3 is built from 14 residues. CDR3 amino acids: CASSQDTSNTEAFF. CDR3 sequence (DNA): TGCGCCAGCAGCCAAGACACCTCAAACACTGAAGCTTTCTTT.

The rearrangement links TRBV29-1 to TRBJ1-3; no firm D call. Germline CDR1 is SQVTM and CDR2 is ANQGSEA. This CDR3 region has 13 residues. Trimming cost V 4 bases and J 0 bases, with 7 bases left between them. CDR3 amino acids: CSVATLSGNTIYF. For the CDR3, the DNA is TGCAGCGTTGCGACGCTCTCTGGAAACACCATATATTTT.

This clone was counted many times. The CDR3 loop reads CASSLFRKYNSPLHF. Written as DNA, the CDR3 is TGTGCCAGCAGCTTATTTCGGAAATATAATTCACCCCTCCACTTT. The J gene is TRBJ1-6, the V gene TRBV7-8; D uncertain. The germline V gene encodes CDR1 SGHVS and CDR2 FQNEAQ. The ends were cut back, 2 bases at V and 4 bases at J, with 9 bases in the middle. CDR3 length equals 15 residues.

The CDR3 region has the DNA TGTGCCAGCAGTCCAGGATACAGTGGCGATGAGCAGTTCTTC. Encoded protein: CASSPGYSGDEQFF. This chain connects TRBV28 to TRBJ2-1, with unresolved D. Trimming shortened V by 5 bases and J by 8 bases, and 16 bases separated the two germline ends. The germline V gene has CDR1 MDHEN and CDR2 SYDVKM. This CDR3 is built from 14 residues.

This clone has only a few counts. V is TRBV5-1 and J is TRBJ1-1; TRBD1 matches 9 bases. CDR1 SGHRS and CDR2 YFSETQ come from the germline V gene. Losses at the gene ends were 3 bases for V and 0 bases for J; bases not matched to a gene: 9. This CDR3 comprises 17 residues. The CDR3 coding sequence is TGCGCCAGCAGCTCCTCACAGGGGGCAGGGATGAACACTGAAGCTTTCTTT. Residues: CASSSSQGAGMNTEAFF.

This sequence joins TRBV30 and TRBJ1-2, with D perhaps matching TRBD1 (6 bases). V was clipped by 4 bases and J by 4 bases, with 10 bases between them. CDR3 length equals 12 residues. Germline V CDR1 and CDR2: GTSNPN, SVGIG (reference sequence). The CDR3 nucleotides are TGTGCCTGGAATGGACAGAGCTATGGCTACACCTTC. Protein product: CAWNGQSYGYTF.

The chain has TRBV7-9 and TRBJ1-1; D remains unclear. The CDR3 has 15 amino acids. The germline gives CDR1 SEHNR, CDR2 FQNEAQ (reference sequence). The V end was cut by 5 bases, the J end by 0 bases, with 13 bases between. As DNA, the CDR3 is TGTGCCAGCAGCCCCCGGGGAAGGATGAACACTGAAGCTTTCTTT. Translation: CASSPRGRMNTEAFF.

The chain couples TRBV10-3 to TRBJ1-1; the D is unclear. The CDR3 runs 12 residues. The ends were cut back, 11 bases at V and 3 bases at J, with 13 bases in the middle. CDR1 ENHRY and CDR2 SYGVKD come from the germline V gene. CDR3 nucleotide sequence: TGTGCCGTCTACGGCGGGGACACTGAAGCTTTCTTT. It is translated as CAVYGGDTEAFF.

The chain is built from TRBV7-2 and TRBJ2-3; D is possibly TRBD1 (5 bases). Trimming removed 8 bases from V and 4 bases from J, with 10 bases in between. The CDR3 extends over 12 amino acids. Germline V gene sequence: CDR1 SGHTA, CDR2 FQGNSA. The CDR3 region is CASQRGPDTQYF. The DNA of the CDR3 is TGTGCCAGCCAAAGGGGTCCAGATACGCAGTATTTT.

This chain links TRBV7-9 with TRBJ2-1, with a weak D call TRBD2 (6 bases). The ends were cut back, 5 bases at V and 6 bases at J, with 20 bases in the middle. The CDR3 has 16 amino acids. Germline V gene sequence: CDR1 SEHNR, CDR2 FQNEAQ (reference sequence). CDR3 nucleotides: TGTGCCAGCAGCCCGAGGGAGGCAGGGTGGTCCAATGAGCAGTTCTTC. It yields the protein CASSPREAGWSNEQFF.

The chain has TRBV5-1 and TRBJ2-7, with TRBD1 matching 9 bases. With 3 bases clipped from V and 5 bases from J, the junction kept 6 bases outside the gene matches. This CDR3 has 14 amino acids. Per germline, CDR1 SGHRS and CDR2 YFSETQ. DNA of the CDR3: TGCGCCAGCAGCTCGGGACAGGGCGTCGACGAGCAGTACTTC. Amino acids: CASSSGQGVDEQYF.

The chain combines TRBV28 with TRBJ1-5; possible D gene TRBD1, 5 bases. V shed 0 bases and J shed 7 bases, with 10 bases lying between them. This CDR3 region has 14 residues. CDR1 MDHEN and CDR2 SYDVKM come from the germline V gene. The CDR3 sequence is CASSLWAGRQPQHF. The CDR3 DNA follows: TGTGCCAGCAGTTTATGGGCAGGGAGGCAGCCCCAGCATTTT.

This clone came up a few times. J is TRBJ1-3 and V is TRBV4-3; the D gene is possibly TRBD1 (5 bases). The V end lost 4 bases, the J end lost 6 bases, and 19 bases lay between the germline ends. In germline, CDR1 is LGHNA, CDR2 YSLEER. The CDR3 spans 16 residues. The CDR3, as DNA: TGCGCCAGCAGCCTGGCGGGGCAGGGTATGGCAAACACCATATATTTT. This sequence encodes CASSLAGQGMANTIYF.

The gene calls are TRBV5-1 and TRBJ1-5; TRBD1 matches 9 bases. J gave up 3 bases and V 4 bases, and 5 bases lay outside the gene matches. CDR1 is SGHRS and CDR2 is YFSETQ in the germline V gene. The CDR3 contains 15 residues. DNA for the CDR3: TGCGCCAGCAGCATGTGGACAGGGGACAATCAGCCCCAGCATTTT. Translated, it gives CASSMWTGDNQPQHF.

There are a few counts of this clone. This chain uses TRBV6-5 with TRBJ1-3; weak D call: TRBD1 (6 bases). The CDR3 covers 13 residues. Trimming cost V 6 bases and J 2 bases, with 8 bases left between them. Germline lookup yields CDR1 MNHEY and CDR2 SVGAGI. In nucleotides, the CDR3 is TGTGCCAGCAGGACAGGTCCTGGAAACACCATATATTTT. Translated: CASRTGPGNTIYF.

CDR3 protein: CASSITGGYGYTF. Here the CDR3 DNA reads TGTGCCAGTAGTATAACAGGGGGCTATGGCTACACCTTC. V is TRBV19 and J is TRBJ1-2, with 8 bases identical to TRBD1. This CDR3 has 13 residues. The V gene end was trimmed by 2 bases and the J gene end by 4 bases; junction bases not matched to a gene: 0. The germline V gene encodes CDR1 LNHDA and CDR2 SQIVND (reference sequence).

This clone was seen a few times. V and J are TRBV27 and TRBJ2-7; D gene ambiguous. The CDR3 length is 10 residues. V was trimmed by 8 bases and J by 4 bases, leaving 6 bases between them. CDR1 MNHEY and CDR2 SMNVEV come from the germline V gene (reference sequence). The CDR3 DNA reads TGTGCCAGCGGCAGGTACGAGCAGTACTTC. Protein product: CASGRYEQYF.